This T cell receptor beta chain emerged from a study of identical twins. Each CDR3 protein gets one entry after TCRdb re-called the 5' RACE reads with MiXCR. The profile covers roughly 1.6 million distinct CDR3 sequences, with less than 40% appearing a single time and less than 0.35% taken by the ten largest. CDR1 is SGHRS and CDR2 is YFSETQ in the germline V gene. The CDR3 covers 15 residues. The sequencing sample was made of cord blood. The sequence was obtained from a newborn girl in good health. The J gene is TRBJ2-1, the V gene TRBV5-1, with 8 bases aligning to TRBD2. Near its end, the DNA agrees better with TRBJ2-7, so the J call may be wrong. The CDR3 DNA sequence: TGCGCCAGCAGCTCAGGACTAGCCAGATACAATGAGCAGTACTTC. This gives the protein CASSSGLARYNEQYF.